Below are 3 T cell receptor beta chains sequenced from a single sample in a study of blood T cell repertoires in COVID-19. TCRdb's table, derived via immunoSEQ multiplex PCR, lists solely in-frame clones and lacks some. The repertoire includes about 270,000 clones, 91% of them detected once, and approximately 3% sits in the top ten. The sequencing sample was made of PBMCs or T cells enriched from blood (not recorded which). All receptors derive from a man between 35 and 55 years old who had been exposed to COVID-19.

The chain couples TRBV7-9 to TRBJ2-5, with 8 bases that match TRBD2. After removal of 6 bases from V and 7 bases from J, the junction contained 10 bases not matched to a gene. The CDR3 is made up of 14 amino acids. Germline V gene lookup returns CDR1 SEHNR and CDR2 FQNEAQ (reference sequence). The chain's CDR3 is CASSFIGTRGTQYF. The CDR3, as DNA: TGTGCCAGCAGTTTTATTGGGACTAGGGGGACCCAGTACTTC. Looking up the rest from reference TRBV7-9 and TRBJ2-5 gives the full variable domain: DTGVSQNPRHKITKRGQNVTFRCDPISEHNRLYWYRQTLGQGPEFLTYFQNEAQLEKSRLLSDRFSAERPKGSFSTLEIQRTEQGDSAMYLCASSFIGTRGTQYFGPGTRLLVL.

The chain recombines TRBV29-1 with TRBJ2-1, with 7 bases lining up with TRBD2. CDR1 and CDR2 (germline): SQVTM, ANQGSEA. V shed 8 bases, J shed 8 bases, and the junction held 9 bases outside the gene matches. The CDR3 has 12 residues. The CDR3 protein is CSCPGGWDEQFF. The CDR3 region has the DNA TGCAGCTGCCCGGGAGGTTGGGATGAGCAGTTCTTC.

The J gene is TRBJ1-2, the V gene TRBV29-1, with D uncertain. The ends were cut back, 6 bases at V and 2 bases at J, with 16 bases in the middle. From germline, CDR1 is SQVTM and CDR2 ANQGSEA. The CDR3 length is 14 residues. The CDR3 sequence: CSVPAGSSNYGYTF. CDR3 in DNA: TGCAGCGTCCCCGCGGGAAGTTCCAACTATGGCTACACCTTC.